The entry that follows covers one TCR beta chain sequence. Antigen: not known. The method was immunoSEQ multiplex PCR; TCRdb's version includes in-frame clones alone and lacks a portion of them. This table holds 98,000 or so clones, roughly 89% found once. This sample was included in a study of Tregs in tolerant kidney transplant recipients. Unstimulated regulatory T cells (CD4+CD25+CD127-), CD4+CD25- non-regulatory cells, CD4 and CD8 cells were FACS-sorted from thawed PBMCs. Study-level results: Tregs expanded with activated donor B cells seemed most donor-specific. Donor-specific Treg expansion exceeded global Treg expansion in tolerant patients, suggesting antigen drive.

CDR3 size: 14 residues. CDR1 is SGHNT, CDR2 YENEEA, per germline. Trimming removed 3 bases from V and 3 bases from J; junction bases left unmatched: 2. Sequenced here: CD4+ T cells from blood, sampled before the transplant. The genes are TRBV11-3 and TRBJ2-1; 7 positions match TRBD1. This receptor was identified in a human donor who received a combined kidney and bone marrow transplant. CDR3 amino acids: CASSLGQRYNEQFF. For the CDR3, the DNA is TGTGCCAGCAGCTTGGGACAGCGCTACAATGAGCAGTTCTTC.